This TCR beta chain comes out of a study of blood T cell repertoires in COVID-19. Study at large: Whether acute or convalescent, the COVID-19 samples came from the United States, Italy and Spain.

The CDR3 runs to 15 residues. CDR1 is SGHNT and CDR2 is YYREEE in the germline V gene (reference sequence). Trimming pared 0 bases from V and 4 bases from J, leaving 13 bases between. Profiling relied on immunoSEQ multiplex PCR, and the TCRdb table lists in-frame clones only, not all of them. The sample shows 300,000 to 450,000 clones, approximately 90% of them seen only once. Individuals aged about 18 to 89 years were recruited from 24 US areas. Participant reports of clinical history set cohort assignment. Cohort 3 donors were reported recovered after two negative PCRs, clearance, or symptom resolution.

The chain employs TRBV5-4 and TRBJ1-2; TRBD1 is a possible D gene (5 bases). The origin of this receptor is a young woman who had recovered from COVID-19. Sequenced: PBMCs or T cells enriched from blood (not recorded which). CDR3 sequence (DNA): TGTGCCAGCAGCTTGGTGGAGAAGGGGCCCTATGGCTACACCTTC. It yields the protein CASSLVEKGPYGYTF.